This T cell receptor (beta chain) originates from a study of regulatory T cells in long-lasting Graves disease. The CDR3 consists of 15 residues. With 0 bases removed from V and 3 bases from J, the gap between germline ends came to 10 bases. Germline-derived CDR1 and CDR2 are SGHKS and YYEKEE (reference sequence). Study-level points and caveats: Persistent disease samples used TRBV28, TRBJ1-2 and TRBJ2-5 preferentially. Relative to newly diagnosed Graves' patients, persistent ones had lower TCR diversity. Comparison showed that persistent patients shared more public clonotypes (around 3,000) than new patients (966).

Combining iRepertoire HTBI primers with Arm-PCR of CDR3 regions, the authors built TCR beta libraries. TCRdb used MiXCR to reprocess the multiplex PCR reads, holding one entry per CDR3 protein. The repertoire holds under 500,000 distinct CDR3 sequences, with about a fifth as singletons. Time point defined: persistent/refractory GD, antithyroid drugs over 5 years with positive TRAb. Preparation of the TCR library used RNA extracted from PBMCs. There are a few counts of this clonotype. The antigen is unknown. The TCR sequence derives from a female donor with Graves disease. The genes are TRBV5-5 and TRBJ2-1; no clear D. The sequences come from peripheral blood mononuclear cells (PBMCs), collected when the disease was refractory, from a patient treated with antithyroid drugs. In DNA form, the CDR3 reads TGTGCCAGCAGCTTGGTACAGCCATTCTACAATGAGCAGTTCTTC. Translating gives CASSLVQPFYNEQFF. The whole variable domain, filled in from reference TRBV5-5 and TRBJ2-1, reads DAGVTQSPTHLIKTRGQQVTLRCSPISGHKSVSWYQQVLGQGPQFIFQYYEKEERGRGNFPDRFSARQFPNYSSELNVNALLLGDSALYLCASSLVQPFYNEQFFGPGTRLTVL.